The clone carrying this T cell receptor beta chain was counted many times. What it recognizes is unknown. The data belong to a study of spatial heterogeneity in lung cancer. In the study overall: A strong correlation was found between TCR transcript counts in tumor regions and a T cell module score derived from matched bulk RNA-seq. Study-level results: It was found that expanded intratumoral alpha and beta TCR counts tracked tumor mutation counts.

As to time point: sample taken at primary tumor resection. The cohort: under 80 early-stage, untreated non-small cell lung cancer patients. From the 5' RACE reads, TCRdb called clonotypes with MiXCR, one entry per CDR3 protein. The sample includes some 18,000 distinct CDR3 sequences, around 6.9% of them seen just once. This CDR3 spans 12 amino acids. Germline V gives CDR1 SQVTM, CDR2 ANQGSEA. The gene calls are TRBV29-1 and TRBJ1-1, with D possibly TRBD1 on 6 matching bases. The clonotype originates from a male donor with early-stage non-small cell lung cancer. Source: lung tumor tissue, taken at surgery. The CDR3 region is CSGQIGNTEAFF. CDR3 in DNA: TGCAGTGGACAGATCGGGAACACTGAAGCTTTCTTT.